This T cell receptor (beta chain) was recovered during a study of blood T cell repertoires in COVID-19 (dated by TCRdb to 2020 to 2022). In terms of the full investigation: Samples from collaborators originated in the United States, Italy and Spain and spanned both the acute and convalescent phases of COVID-19. The sample metadata nearly always contained a de-identified subject ID, COVID-19 status, age in years and sex. The dataset comprised deeply sampled blood TCRbeta repertoires from subjects exposed to, actively infected with, or recovered from COVID-19. The repertoires were released in a freely available public database intended as a resource for research on the immune response to SARS-CoV-2. The prospective study material was composed of cDNA or gDNA derived from T cells, B-cell-depleted T cells, or PBMCs. Samples were obtained from the ongoing ImmuneRACE study (first 160 participants) and from about 1,300 subjects provided by 6 global collaborators. Where available, HLA class I and class II types were obtained from metadata supplied by the sample provider rather than from assay-based typing. General findings and caveats noted by the study authors: The amount of clinical and demographic metadata varied by source and participant and was provided uncurated.

Participants in the prospective study were enrolled through a virtual design, were aged about 18 to 100 years, and lived in 24 United States geographic areas. In the prospective study, cohorts were assigned on the basis of participant-reported clinical history obtained from a screening survey and a study questionnaire. Recovered participants in ImmuneRACE Cohort 3 were defined by two consecutive negative NP/OP PCR tests, clearance by a healthcare professional, or resolution of symptoms. Each participant in the prospective study had whole blood, serum and a nasopharyngeal or oropharyngeal swab collected by mobile phlebotomists. Over a roughly two-month period, participants in the prospective study had the option of providing additional blood draws and questionnaires. Prospective study blood samples were shipped either frozen or at room temperature before DNA extraction. TCRbeta CDR3 regions were amplified from genomic DNA by means of the immunoSEQ Assay, a bias-controlled multiplex PCR. On the authors' methods: The number of nucleated cells in each sample was estimated by amplification of reference gene primers within the assay. To quantify the absolute abundance of each unique TCRbeta CDR3 rearrangement, sequence reads were collapsed and filtered. Productive Simpson clonality was computed per sample as the square root of Simpson's diversity index over productive rearrangements. Drawn from immuneACCESS, this table holds only the in-frame rearrangements with V and J called that TCRdb kept. Clones are partly lost; checked studies trace under half to an unresolved V gene and leave the rest unexplained. The DNA was the basis for D and trimming; V, J and clone size are from that table. Within this sample are about 380,000 clones, with more than 70% of them counted one time only. The ten biggest clones cover roughly 1.4% of the sample.

CDR1 SGHTA and CDR2 FQGNSA are derived from the germline V gene. The CDR3 has 15 amino acids, counting the end cysteine and phenylalanine. Only the CDR3 DNA stays, 45 bases, in frame from base 1. The V end gives up 3 bases and the J end 4 bases, leaving 6 bases in the junction not matched to a gene. About this clone: This receptor's antigen is unknown. Base qualities are not recorded, but no much larger clone differs from it by a single base.

The V gene is TRBV7-2 and the J gene is TRBJ2-1; TRBD1 matches 7 bases in the middle. This sequence originates from a man aged 30 to 45 who had recovered from COVID-19. Input material: PBMCs or T cells enriched from blood (not recorded which). The nucleotides are TGTGCCAGCAGCTTTCGACAGGGTTCATACAATGAGCAGTTCTTC. This is translated as CASSFRQGSYNEQFF.